The 7 T cell receptor beta chains given below trace back to one sample, sequenced in a study of T cells in tumors after PD-1 blockade. The method was immunoSEQ multiplex PCR; TCRdb's version includes in-frame clones alone and lacks a portion of them. The sample carries 60,000 to 75,000 clones, approximately 74% recorded once. Source: PBMCs, taken after anti-PD-1 treatment. The receptors come from a human donor with basal cell carcinoma.

The chain has TRBV7-9 and TRBJ2-5; the D is unclear. V lost 11 bases and J 5 bases, leaving 12 bases between the germline ends. The CDR3 contains 11 residues. From germline, CDR1 is SEHNR and CDR2 FQNEAQ (reference sequence). The CDR3, as DNA: TGTGCCTGCGCCATGGGGGAGACCCAGTACTTC. It translates to CACAMGETQYF.

V usage is TRBV7-9 and J usage is TRBJ2-3, with D tentatively TRBD1 (5 bases). V lost 2 bases to trimming and J lost 4 bases, with 13 bases between them. The length of the CDR3 is 15 residues. Germline values: CDR1 SEHNR, CDR2 FQNEAQ (reference sequence). This CDR3 is CASSLYKGAADTQYF. CDR3 in DNA: TGTGCCAGCAGCTTATATAAAGGGGCCGCAGATACGCAGTATTTT.

The chain recombines TRBV12-5 with TRBJ1-4; no clear D. V lost 11 bases and J 10 bases, leaving 14 bases between the germline ends. CDR3 length: 11 residues. The germline V gene has CDR1 LGHNT and CDR2 FRNRAP. CDR3 sequence reads: CACNLGLKLFF. CDR3 coding DNA: TGTGCTTGCAACCTCGGGCTAAAACTGTTTTTT.

V usage is TRBV25-1 and J usage is TRBJ1-1, with D unclear. Trimming removed 7 bases from V and 1 base from J, with 13 bases in between. This CDR3 region has 14 residues. CDR1 and CDR2 from the germline V gene are MGHDK and SYGVNS. The CDR3 region is CASTEAGRNTEAFF. The CDR3 nucleotides are TGTGCCAGCACCGAAGCGGGGAGGAACACTGAAGCTTTCTTT.

This chain joins TRBV6-4 and TRBJ2-1; 8 positions agree with TRBD2. Trimming at V came to 2 bases and at J to 9 bases, leaving 12 bases not matched to a gene. Germline CDR1 reads MRHNA; CDR2 reads SNTAGT. CDR3 size: 16 residues. CDR3 coding DNA: TGTGCCAGCAGTGACCGGGGAGAAGCGGGGGCGGGTGAGCAGTTCTTC. Protein sequence: CASSDRGEAGAGEQFF.

This clone was observed once. This chain links TRBV30 with TRBJ1-5; D possibly corresponds to TRBD1 (6 bases). Germline V CDR1 and CDR2: GTSNPN, SVGIG (reference sequence). CDR3 length equals 16 residues. The germline V and J ends were trimmed by 0 bases and 2 bases, with 14 bases remaining between them. DNA for the CDR3: TGTGCCTGGAGTGTACATACGGCAGGGGGCAATCAGCCCCAGCATTTT. This codes for CAWSVHTAGGNQPQHF.

The chain carries TRBV5-6 and TRBJ2-5, with TRBD2 as a possible D gene (5 bases). Per the germline V gene, CDR1 is SGHDT and CDR2 is YYEEEE. V lost 4 bases to trimming and J lost 5 bases, with 12 bases between them. The CDR3 has 13 residues. CDR3 protein: CASSRDRDETQYF. The CDR3 DNA follows: TGTGCCAGCAGCCGAGACCGGGATGAGACCCAGTACTTC.